This TCR beta chain was observed in a study of T-cell reconstitution after alpha-beta-depleted transplantation in children. Study-wide results and caveats: T cells produced anew were the main source of T-cell counts and diversity one year after transplant.

CDR1 MNHNS and CDR2 SASEGT come from the germline V gene. The CDR3 is 10 amino acids. With 7 bases removed from V and 11 bases from J, the gap between germline ends came to 12 bases. Only a few counts were recorded for this clonotype. Antigen unknown. The library targeted TCRbeta and was prepared with unique molecular identifiers. TCRdb ran MiXCR on the PCR reads and lists one entry per CDR3 protein. The sample carries around 270,000 distinct CDR3 sequences, over 7.5% recorded once. The clonotype originates from a female patient aged 2 to 10 who had a stem cell transplant for Fanconi anemia, so the T cells may come from the graft donor. This chain links TRBV6-1 with TRBJ2-7; D possibly corresponds to TRBD2 (5 bases). Sequenced material: peripheral blood, taken 360 days after TCRalphabeta/CD19-depleted stem cell transplant. The CDR3, as DNA: TGTGCCAGCAAGCCCCCCGGGGAGTACTTC. It encodes CASKPPGEYF.